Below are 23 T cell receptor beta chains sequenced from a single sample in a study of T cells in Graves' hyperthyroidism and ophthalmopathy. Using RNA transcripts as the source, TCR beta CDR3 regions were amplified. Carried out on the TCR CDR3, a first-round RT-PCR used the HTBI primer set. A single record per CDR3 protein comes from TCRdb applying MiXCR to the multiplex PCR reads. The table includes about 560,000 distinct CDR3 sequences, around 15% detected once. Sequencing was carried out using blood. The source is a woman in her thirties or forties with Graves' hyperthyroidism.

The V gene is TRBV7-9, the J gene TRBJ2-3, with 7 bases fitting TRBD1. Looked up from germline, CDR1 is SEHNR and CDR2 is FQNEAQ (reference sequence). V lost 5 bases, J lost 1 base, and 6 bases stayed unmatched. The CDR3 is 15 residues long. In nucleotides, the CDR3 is TGTGCCAGCAGCATAGGGGGCGCGGGCACAGATACGCAGTATTTT. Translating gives CASSIGGAGTDTQYF.

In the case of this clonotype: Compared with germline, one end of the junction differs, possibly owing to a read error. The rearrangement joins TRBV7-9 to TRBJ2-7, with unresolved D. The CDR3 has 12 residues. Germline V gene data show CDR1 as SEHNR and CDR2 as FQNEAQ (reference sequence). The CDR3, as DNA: TGTGCCAGCAGCCGATTTACAGACGAGCAGCACTTC. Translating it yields CASSRFTDEQHF.

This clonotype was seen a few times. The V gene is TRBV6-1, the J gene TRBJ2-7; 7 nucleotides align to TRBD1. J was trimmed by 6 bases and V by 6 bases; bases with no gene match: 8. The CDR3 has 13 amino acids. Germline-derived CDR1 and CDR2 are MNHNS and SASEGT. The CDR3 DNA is TGTGCCAGCAGGTCTGACAGGGTCGGCGAGCAGTACTTC. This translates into CASRSDRVGEQYF.

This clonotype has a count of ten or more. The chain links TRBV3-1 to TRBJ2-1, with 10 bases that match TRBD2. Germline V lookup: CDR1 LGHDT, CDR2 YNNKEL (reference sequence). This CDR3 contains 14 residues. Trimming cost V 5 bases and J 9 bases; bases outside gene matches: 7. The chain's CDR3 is CASSKSGRAFEQFF. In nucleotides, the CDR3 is TGTGCCAGCAGCAAAAGCGGGAGGGCCTTTGAGCAGTTCTTC.

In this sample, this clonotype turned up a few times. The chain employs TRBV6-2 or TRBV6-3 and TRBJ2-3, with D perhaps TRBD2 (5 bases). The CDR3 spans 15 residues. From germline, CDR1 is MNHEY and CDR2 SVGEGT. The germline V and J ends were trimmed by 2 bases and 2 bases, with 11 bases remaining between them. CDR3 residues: CASSYGASITDTQYF. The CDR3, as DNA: TGTGCCAGCAGTTACGGTGCTAGCATCACAGATACGCAGTATTTT.

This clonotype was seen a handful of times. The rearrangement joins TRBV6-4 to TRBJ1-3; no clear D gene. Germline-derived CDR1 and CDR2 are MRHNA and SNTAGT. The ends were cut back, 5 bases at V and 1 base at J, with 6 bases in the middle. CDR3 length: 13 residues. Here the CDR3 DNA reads TGTGCCAGCAGTTCCTGGTCTGGAAACACCATATATTTT. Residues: CASSSWSGNTIYF.

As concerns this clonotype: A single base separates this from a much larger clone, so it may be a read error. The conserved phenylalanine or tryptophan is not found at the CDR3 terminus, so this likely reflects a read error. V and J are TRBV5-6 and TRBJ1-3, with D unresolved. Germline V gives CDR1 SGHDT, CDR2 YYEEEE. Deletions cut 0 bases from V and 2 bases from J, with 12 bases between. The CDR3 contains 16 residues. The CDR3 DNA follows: TGTGCCAGCAGCTTGGCGAGAGGAGGGCCTGGAAACACCATATATCTT. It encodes CASSLARGGPGNTIYL.

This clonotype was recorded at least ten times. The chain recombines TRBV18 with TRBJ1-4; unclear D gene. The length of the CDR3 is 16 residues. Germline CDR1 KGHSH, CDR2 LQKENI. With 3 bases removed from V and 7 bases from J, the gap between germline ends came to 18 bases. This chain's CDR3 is CASSPGETAGGEKLFF. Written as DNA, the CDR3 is TGTGCCAGCTCACCGGGTGAAACGGCCGGAGGTGAAAAACTGTTTTTT.

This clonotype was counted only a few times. The CDR3 region is CSAKEGLAGPGDEQFF. The DNA for the CDR3 is TGCAGCGCCAAGGAGGGACTAGCGGGACCCGGGGATGAGCAGTTCTTC. The chain recombines TRBV29-1 with TRBJ2-1; 13 nucleotides agree with TRBD2. CDR1 and CDR2 (germline): SQVTM, ANQGSEA. The J segment lost 8 bases and the V segment lost 7 bases, leaving 14 bases of the junction unmatched. The CDR3 has 16 residues.

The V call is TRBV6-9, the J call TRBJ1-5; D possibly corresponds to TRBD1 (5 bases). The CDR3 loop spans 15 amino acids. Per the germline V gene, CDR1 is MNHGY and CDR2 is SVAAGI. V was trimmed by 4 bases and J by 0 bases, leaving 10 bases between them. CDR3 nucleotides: TGTGCCAGCAGTTGGGGACGGGATAGCAATCAGCCCCAGCATTTT. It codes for CASSWGRDSNQPQHF.

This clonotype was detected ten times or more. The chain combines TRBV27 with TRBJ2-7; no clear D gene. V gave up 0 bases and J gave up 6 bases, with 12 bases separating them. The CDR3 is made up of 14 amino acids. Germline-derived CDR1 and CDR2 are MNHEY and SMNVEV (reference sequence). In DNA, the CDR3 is TGTGCCAGCAGTTTATCTCGGGCAGCAGGCGAGCAGTACTTC. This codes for CASSLSRAAGEQYF.

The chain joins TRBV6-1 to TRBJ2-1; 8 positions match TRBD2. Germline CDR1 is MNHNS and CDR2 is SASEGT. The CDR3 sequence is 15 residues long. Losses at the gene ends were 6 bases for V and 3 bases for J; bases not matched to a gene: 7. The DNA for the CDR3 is TGTGCCAGCAGCGGTCTAGCGGGTAACTACAATGAGCAGTTCTTC. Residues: CASSGLAGNYNEQFF.

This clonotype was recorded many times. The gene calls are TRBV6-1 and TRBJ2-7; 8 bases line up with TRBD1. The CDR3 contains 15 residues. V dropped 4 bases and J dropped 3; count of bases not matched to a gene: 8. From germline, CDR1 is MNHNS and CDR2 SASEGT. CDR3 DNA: TGTGCCAGCAGTGTACCCGGACAGGGTGTCTACGAGCAGTACTTC. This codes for CASSVPGQGVYEQYF.

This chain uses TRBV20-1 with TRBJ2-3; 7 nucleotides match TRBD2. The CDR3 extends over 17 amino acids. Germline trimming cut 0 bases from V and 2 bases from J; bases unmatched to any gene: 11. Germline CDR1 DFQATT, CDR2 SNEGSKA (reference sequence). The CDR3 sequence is CSARDDQGLLPTDTQYF. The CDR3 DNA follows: TGCAGTGCTAGAGACGATCAGGGACTACTTCCCACAGATACGCAGTATTTT.

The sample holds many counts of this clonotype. The CDR3 DNA is TGTGCCAGTAGTATGCGTAGACAGGGTTCTGGCAATCAGCCCCAGCATTTT. This translates into CASSMRRQGSGNQPQHF. The V gene is TRBV19, the J gene TRBJ1-5; 7 positions match TRBD1. The length of the CDR3 is 17 residues. With V trimmed by 3 bases and J by 2 bases, 10 bases remained unmatched. CDR1 is LNHDA and CDR2 is SQIVND in the germline V gene (reference sequence).

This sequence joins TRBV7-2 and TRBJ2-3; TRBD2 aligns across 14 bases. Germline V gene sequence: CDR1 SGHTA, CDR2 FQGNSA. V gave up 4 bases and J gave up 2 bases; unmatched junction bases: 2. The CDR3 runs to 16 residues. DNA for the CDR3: TGTGCCAGCAGCTGGACTAGCGGGGGGAACACAGATACGCAGTATTTT. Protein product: CASSWTSGGNTDTQYF.

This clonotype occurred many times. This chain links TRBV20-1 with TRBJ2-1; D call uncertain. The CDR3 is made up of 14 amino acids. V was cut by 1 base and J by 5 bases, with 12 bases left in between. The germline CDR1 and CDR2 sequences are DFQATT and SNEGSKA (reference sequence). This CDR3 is CSARVTATNNEQFF. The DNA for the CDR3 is TGCAGTGCTAGAGTGACGGCTACCAACAATGAGCAGTTCTTC.

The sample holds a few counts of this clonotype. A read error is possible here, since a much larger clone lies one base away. CDR3 nucleotides: TGTGCCAGCAGCCCCGGGACGGTAAACTACGAGCAGTGCTTC. Translating gives CASSPGTVNYEQCF. J is TRBJ2-7 and V is TRBV9; either TRBD1 or TRBD2 may supply D (5 bases each). This CDR3 has 14 residues. CDR1 SGDLS and CDR2 YYNGEE come from the germline V gene.

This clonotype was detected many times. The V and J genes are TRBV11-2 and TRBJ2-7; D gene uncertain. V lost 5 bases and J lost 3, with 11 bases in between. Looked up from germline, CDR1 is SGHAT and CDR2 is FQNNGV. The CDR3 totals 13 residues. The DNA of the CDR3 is TGTGCCAGCAGCGGTGGACCGTACTACGAGCAGTACTTC. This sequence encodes CASSGGPYYEQYF.

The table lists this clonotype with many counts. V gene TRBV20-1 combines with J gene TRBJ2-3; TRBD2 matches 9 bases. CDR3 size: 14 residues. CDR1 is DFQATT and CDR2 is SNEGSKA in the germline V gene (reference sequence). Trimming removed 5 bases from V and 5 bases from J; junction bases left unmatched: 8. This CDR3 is CSAGAGGPVDTQYF. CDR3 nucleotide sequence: TGCAGTGCTGGGGCGGGAGGGCCTGTAGATACGCAGTATTTT.

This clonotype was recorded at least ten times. The CDR3 DNA reads TGCGCCAGCAGCTTGGGGACTAGCGCCCACTACGAGCAGTACTTC. This sequence encodes CASSLGTSAHYEQYF. This sequence joins TRBV5-1 and TRBJ2-7; 9 bases match TRBD2. Trimming took 0 bases from V and 3 from J; bases not matched to a gene: 4. The CDR3 is 15 residues long. Germline CDR1 is SGHRS and CDR2 is YFSETQ.

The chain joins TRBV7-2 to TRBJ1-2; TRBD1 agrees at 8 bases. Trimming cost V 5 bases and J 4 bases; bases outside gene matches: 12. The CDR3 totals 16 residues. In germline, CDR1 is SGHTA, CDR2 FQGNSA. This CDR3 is CASSPGRDRHAYGYTF. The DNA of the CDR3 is TGTGCCAGCAGCCCAGGGCGGGACAGGCACGCCTATGGCTACACCTTC.

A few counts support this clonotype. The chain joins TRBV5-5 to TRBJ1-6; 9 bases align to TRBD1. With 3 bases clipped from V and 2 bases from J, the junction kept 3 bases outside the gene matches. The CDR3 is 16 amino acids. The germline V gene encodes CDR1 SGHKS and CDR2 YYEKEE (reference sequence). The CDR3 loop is CASSSGTGTYNSPLHF. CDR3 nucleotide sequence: TGTGCCAGCAGCTCGGGGACAGGGACCTATAATTCACCCCTCCACTTT. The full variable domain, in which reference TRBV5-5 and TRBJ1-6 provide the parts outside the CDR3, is DAGVTQSPTHLIKTRGQQVTLRCSPISGHKSVSWYQQVLGQGPQFIFQYYEKEERGRGNFPDRFSARQFPNYSSELNVNALLLGDSALYLCASSSGTGTYNSPLHFGNGTRLTVT.